This T cell receptor beta chain comes out of a study of T cells in Graves' hyperthyroidism and ophthalmopathy. Study-level background: It was at initial diagnosis, before any treatment, that peripheral blood was collected.

This clonotype was picked up many times. V gave up 8 bases and J gave up 1 base, with 17 bases separating them. Germline V gene lookup returns CDR1 ENHRY and CDR2 SYGVKD. The CDR3 extends over 15 amino acids. There were TCR beta CDR3 regions amplified from RNA transcripts. TCR CDR3 underwent first-round RT-PCR with the HTBI primer set. TCRdb reprocessed the multiplex PCR reads via MiXCR and lists one record per CDR3 protein. The table shows hundreds of thousands of distinct CDR3 sequences, with 14% to 15% occurring only once. Not enrolled were patients with uncontrolled infection, other autoimmune disease, pregnancy or lactation. Orbital computed tomography, thyroid ultrasound, serum thyroxine and TRAb, and clinical symptoms together informed the diagnoses.

This TCR derives from a man younger than 35 with Graves' ophthalmopathy. The chain recombines TRBV10-3 with TRBJ2-5; D gene ambiguous. The sample consisted of blood. The CDR3: CAIGPGFTPQETQYF. The CDR3 nucleotides are TGTGCCATCGGGCCCGGATTCACCCCCCAAGAGACCCAGTACTTC.